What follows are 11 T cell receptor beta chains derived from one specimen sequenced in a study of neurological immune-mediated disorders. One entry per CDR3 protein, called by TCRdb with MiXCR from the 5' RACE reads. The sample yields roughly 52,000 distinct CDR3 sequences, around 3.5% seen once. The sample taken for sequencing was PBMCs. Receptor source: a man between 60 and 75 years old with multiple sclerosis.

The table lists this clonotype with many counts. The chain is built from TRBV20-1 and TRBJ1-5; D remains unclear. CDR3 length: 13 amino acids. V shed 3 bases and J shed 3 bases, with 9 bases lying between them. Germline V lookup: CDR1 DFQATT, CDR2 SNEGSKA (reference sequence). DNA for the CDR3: TGCAGTGCTAGTGAACAGCTCAATCAGCCCCAGCATTTT. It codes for CSASEQLNQPQHF.

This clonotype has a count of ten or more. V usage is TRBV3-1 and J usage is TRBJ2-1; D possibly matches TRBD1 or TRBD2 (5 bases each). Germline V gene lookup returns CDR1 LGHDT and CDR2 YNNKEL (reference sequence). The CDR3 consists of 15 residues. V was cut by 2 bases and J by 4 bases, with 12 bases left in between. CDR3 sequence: CASSQWVGAYNEQFF. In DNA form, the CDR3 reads TGTGCCAGCAGCCAATGGGTCGGGGCTTACAATGAGCAGTTCTTC.

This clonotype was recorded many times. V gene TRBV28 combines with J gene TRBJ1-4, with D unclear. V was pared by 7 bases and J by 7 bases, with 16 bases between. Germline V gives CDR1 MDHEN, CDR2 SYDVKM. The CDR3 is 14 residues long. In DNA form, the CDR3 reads TGTGCCAGCAACCGCCCGGGTGATACTGAAAAACTGTTTTTT. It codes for CASNRPGDTEKLFF.

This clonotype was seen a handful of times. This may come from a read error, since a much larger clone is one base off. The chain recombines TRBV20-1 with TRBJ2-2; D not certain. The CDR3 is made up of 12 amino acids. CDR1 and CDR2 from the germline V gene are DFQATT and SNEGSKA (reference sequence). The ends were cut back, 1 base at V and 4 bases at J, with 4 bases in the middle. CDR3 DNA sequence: TGCAGTGCTAGAGGGATCACCGGGGAGCTGTTTTTT. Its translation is CSARGITGELFF.

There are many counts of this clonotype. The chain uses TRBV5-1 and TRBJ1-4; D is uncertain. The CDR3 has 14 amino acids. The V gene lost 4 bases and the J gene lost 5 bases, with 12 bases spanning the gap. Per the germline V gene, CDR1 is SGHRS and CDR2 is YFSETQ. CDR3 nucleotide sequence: TGCGCCAGCAGCACCGGGAACCTCAATGAAAAACTGTTTTTT. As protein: CASSTGNLNEKLFF.

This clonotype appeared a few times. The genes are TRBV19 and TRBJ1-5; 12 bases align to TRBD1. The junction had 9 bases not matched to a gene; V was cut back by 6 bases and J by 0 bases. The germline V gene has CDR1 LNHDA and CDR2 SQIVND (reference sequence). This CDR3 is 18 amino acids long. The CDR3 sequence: CASRIKGTGGSSNQPQHF. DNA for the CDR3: TGTGCCAGTAGAATCAAAGGGACAGGGGGCTCTAGCAATCAGCCCCAGCATTTT.

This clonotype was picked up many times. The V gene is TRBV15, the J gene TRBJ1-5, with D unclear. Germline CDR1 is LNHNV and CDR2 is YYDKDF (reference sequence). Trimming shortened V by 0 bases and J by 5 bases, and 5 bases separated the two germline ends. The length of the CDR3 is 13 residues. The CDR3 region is CATSRDRHQPQHF. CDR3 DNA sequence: TGTGCCACCAGCAGAGATAGGCATCAGCCCCAGCATTTT.

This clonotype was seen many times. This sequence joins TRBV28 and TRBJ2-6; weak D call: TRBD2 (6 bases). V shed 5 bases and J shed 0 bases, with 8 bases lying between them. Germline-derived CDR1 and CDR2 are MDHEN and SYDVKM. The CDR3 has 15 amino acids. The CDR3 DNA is TGTGCCAGCAGTCGGGGGTACTCTGGGGCCAACGTCCTGACTTTC. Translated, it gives CASSRGYSGANVLTF.

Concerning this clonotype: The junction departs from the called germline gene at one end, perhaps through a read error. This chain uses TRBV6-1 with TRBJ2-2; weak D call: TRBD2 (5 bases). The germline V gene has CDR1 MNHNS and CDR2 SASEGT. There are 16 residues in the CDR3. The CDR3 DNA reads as TGTGTCAGCACCGGACGGGATACCGCGAACACCGGGGAGCTGTTTTTT. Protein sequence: CVSTGRDTANTGELFF.

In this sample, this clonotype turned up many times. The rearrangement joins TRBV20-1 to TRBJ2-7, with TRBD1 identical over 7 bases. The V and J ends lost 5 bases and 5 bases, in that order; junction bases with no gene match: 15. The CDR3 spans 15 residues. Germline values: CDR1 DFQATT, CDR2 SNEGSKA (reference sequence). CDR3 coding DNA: TGCAGTGCTGCCCGGTCCGCCACAGGGGCCCACGAGCAGTACTTC. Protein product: CSAARSATGAHEQYF.

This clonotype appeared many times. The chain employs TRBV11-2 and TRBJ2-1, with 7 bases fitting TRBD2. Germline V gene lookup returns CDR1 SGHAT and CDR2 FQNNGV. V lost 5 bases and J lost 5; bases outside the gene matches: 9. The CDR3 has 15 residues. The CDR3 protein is CASSLWGGSDNEQFF. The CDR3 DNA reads TGTGCCAGCAGCCTCTGGGGGGGGAGTGACAATGAGCAGTTCTTC.